These 2 T cell receptor beta chains were sequenced from one sample in a study of T cell responses to AZD1222 COVID-19 vaccine. Produced via immunoSEQ multiplex PCR; TCRdb's table is partial and in-frame only. Among 120,000 to 150,000 clones, approximately 94% were seen once, and the ten largest hold approximately 2%. Source: peripheral blood, taken on day 0 of AZD1222 vaccination. Receptors were obtained from an adult in good health.

The DNA of the CDR3 is TGTGCCAGCAGTTACCCGCCGGGACAGAGGAACACTGAAGCTTTCTTT. Translation: CASSYPPGQRNTEAFF. The V and J genes are TRBV28 and TRBJ1-1; 7 bases map to TRBD1. The CDR3 totals 16 residues. Germline assignment: CDR1 MDHEN and CDR2 SYDVKM. V was clipped by 4 bases and J by 1 base; unmatched bases: 9. The full variable domain, completed using reference TRBV28 and TRBJ1-1, is DVKVTQSSRYLVKRTGEKVFLECVQDMDHENMFWYRQDPGLGLRLIYFSYDVKMKEKGDIPEGYSVSREKKERFSLILESASTNQTSMYLCASSYPPGQRNTEAFFGQGTRLTVV.

This chain uses TRBV18 with TRBJ2-7; 9 bases map to TRBD1. J gave up 5 bases and V 4 bases, and 12 bases lay outside the gene matches. This CDR3 is 16 amino acids long. CDR1 and CDR2 from the germline V gene are KGHSH and LQKENI. CDR3 sequence (DNA): TGTGCCAGCTCACAAAGCACAGGGGGCGCAGGTGACGAGCAGTACTTC. This gives the protein CASSQSTGGAGDEQYF.